A single sample gave rise to the 31 T cell receptor beta chains below, sequenced in a study of neoadjuvant anti-PD-1 for oral cavity cancer (dated by TCRdb to the early 2020s). The time point label corresponds to: before neoadjuvant nivolumab. The library was obtained by the immunoSEQ multiplex PCR assay. The table was pulled from immuneACCESS by TCRdb, which kept in-frame rearrangements only. Such tables lose some clones; where checked, under half of the loss comes from unresolved V genes, and the rest has no known cause. The table for this sample lists 12,000 or so clones; roughly 60% of them were counted only once. The ten largest account for around 7% of the sample. The specimen was tumor tissue, collected before nivolumab (anti-PD-1) treatment. All receptors come from a person aged 35-80 years with oral cavity squamous cell carcinoma. The donor label of this sample is uncertain.

V is TRBV6-5 and J is TRBJ1-4; 7 nucleotides agree with TRBD1. V lost 5 bases and J lost 8; bases outside the gene matches: 11. The CDR3 consists of 15 residues. Germline CDR1 MNHEY, CDR2 SVGAGI. In DNA form, the CDR3 reads TGTGCCAGCAGTCTAAGACAGGGATGGGACGAAAAACTGTTTTTT. As protein: CASSLRQGWDEKLFF.

The rearrangement joins TRBV19 to TRBJ1-5; D not resolved. V dropped 7 bases and J dropped 2 bases, with 12 bases sitting between them. This CDR3 has 14 residues. Germline V gene lookup returns CDR1 LNHDA and CDR2 SQIVND (reference sequence). The DNA of the CDR3 is TGTGCCAGTAAGTCCTCGAGGGGCAATCAGCCCCAGCATTTT. Translation gives CASKSSRGNQPQHF.

The chain carries TRBV5-1 and TRBJ1-1; tentative D call: TRBD1 (6 bases). This CDR3 region has 12 residues. The germline V gene encodes CDR1 SGHRS and CDR2 YFSETQ. Trimming left V 2 bases short and J 10 bases short, with 12 bases between. CDR3 region: CASSLPTGRAFF. CDR3 DNA: TGCGCCAGCAGCTTACCCACAGGGAGAGCTTTCTTT.

The rearrangement uses TRBV7-3 and TRBJ2-7; D not resolved. CDR3 size: 13 residues. The germline V and J ends were trimmed by 3 bases and 5 bases, with 11 bases remaining between them. Per the germline V gene, CDR1 is SGHTA and CDR2 is FQGTGA. The CDR3 is CASSFDLFNEQYF. The CDR3 region has the DNA TGTGCCAGCAGCTTCGATCTTTTCAACGAGCAGTACTTC. The full variable domain, rest sourced from reference TRBV7-3 and TRBJ2-7, is GAGVSQTPSNKVTEKGKYVELRCDPISGHTALYWYRQSLGQGPEFLIYFQGTGAADDSGLPNDRFFAVRPEGSVSTLKIQRTERGDSAVYLCASSFDLFNEQYFGPGTRLTVT.

CDR3 nucleotide sequence: TGTGCCAGCAGCTCCGGGCCTCGAGGAGACGGGGAGCTGTTTTTT. It is translated as CASSSGPRGDGELFF. V and J are TRBV5-4 and TRBJ2-2; D is ambiguous. Germline CDR1 SGHNT, CDR2 YYREEE (reference sequence). The CDR3 is 15 amino acids. Trimming removed 3 bases at V and 7 bases at J, with 16 bases between.

In its sample, this clone ranks as medium-sized (0.01 to 0.1%). The gene calls are TRBV19 and TRBJ2-7, with 9 bases that match TRBD1. CDR3 size: 15 residues. Germline CDR1 reads LNHDA; CDR2 reads SQIVND (reference sequence). V gave up 6 bases and J gave up 2 bases; unmatched junction bases: 8. In DNA, the CDR3 is TGTGCCAGTAGATCCCTGACAGGGGGGCCCTACGAGCAGTACTTC. Translation gives CASRSLTGGPYEQYF. The entire variable domain, with the rest obtained from reference TRBV19 and TRBJ2-7, is as follows: DGGITQSPKYLFRKEGQNVTLSCEQNLNHDAMYWYRQDPGQGLRLIYYSQIVNDFQKGDIAEGYSVSREKKESFPLTVTSAQKNPTAFYLCASRSLTGGPYEQYFGPGTRLTVT.

The J gene is TRBJ1-5, the V gene TRBV19; TRBD1 aligns across 8 bases. This CDR3 contains 14 residues. CDR1 and CDR2 (germline): LNHDA, SQIVND (reference sequence). Unmatched junction bases numbered 5, after V lost 6 bases and J lost 4 bases. CDR3 nucleotide sequence: TGTGCCAGTAGGAGCACAGGGGGGAATCAGCCCCAGCATTTT. It specifies CASRSTGGNQPQHF.

This clone has only one observation. The chain carries TRBV7-9 and TRBJ2-3, with unresolved D. The CDR3 has 15 residues. The germline gives CDR1 SEHNR, CDR2 FQNEAQ (reference sequence). Deletions cut 3 bases from V and 0 bases from J, with 10 bases between. The CDR3 coding sequence is TGTGCCAGCAGCTTGAAGGCGGCTAGCACAGATACGCAGTATTTT. Its translation is CASSLKAASTDTQYF.

The gene calls are TRBV27 and TRBJ1-4; 8 bases fit TRBD1. The germline gives CDR1 MNHEY, CDR2 SMNVEV (reference sequence). CDR3 length equals 15 residues. Trimming cost V 5 bases and J 6 bases; bases outside gene matches: 8. Here the CDR3 DNA reads TGTGCCAGCAGTCTTAACAGGGGGGCGGATGAAAAACTGTTTTTT. The encoded protein is CASSLNRGADEKLFF.

In its sample, this clone was seen a few times. J is TRBJ2-2 and V is TRBV19; 9 bases agree with TRBD1. V shed 6 bases and J 6 bases; nucleotides not matched to a gene: 5. CDR3 length: 14 amino acids. Germline CDR1 is LNHDA and CDR2 is SQIVND (reference sequence). The CDR3 is CASRKGQGAGELFF. CDR3 sequence (DNA): TGTGCCAGTAGAAAGGGACAGGGCGCCGGGGAGCTGTTTTTT.

This clone showed up just once. This chain joins TRBV27 and TRBJ1-5; 7 bases are shared with TRBD1. From germline, CDR1 is MNHEY and CDR2 SMNVEV (reference sequence). Trimming took 4 bases from V and 1 from J; bases not matched to a gene: 4. The CDR3 consists of 15 residues. The CDR3 here is CASSSDRKSNQPQHF. DNA for the CDR3: TGTGCCAGCAGTTCGGACAGGAAAAGCAATCAGCCCCAGCATTTT.

This clone was observed a handful of times. The rearrangement joins TRBV28 to TRBJ1-5, with D perhaps matching TRBD1 (5 bases). The CDR3 runs to 13 residues. The germline V gene encodes CDR1 MDHEN and CDR2 SYDVKM. V lost 7 bases and J lost 5, with 12 bases in between. CDR3 in amino acids: CASMRQGHQPQHF. As DNA, the CDR3 is TGTGCCAGCATGCGGCAGGGTCATCAGCCCCAGCATTTT.

The chain employs TRBV20-1 and TRBJ2-1; D unclear. The CDR3 is made up of 11 amino acids. Germline lookup yields CDR1 DFQATT and CDR2 SNEGSKA (reference sequence). V was pared by 5 bases and J by 9 bases, with 11 bases between. In DNA form, the CDR3 reads TGCAGTGCTGGAATTATTGCTGAGCAGTTCTTC. Its translation is CSAGIIAEQFF.

This sequence joins TRBV6-1 and TRBJ1-1; a possible D gene is TRBD1 (6 bases). Per germline, CDR1 MNHNS and CDR2 SASEGT. The CDR3 runs to 16 residues. Trimming removed 2 bases from V and 5 bases from J, with 18 bases in between. This chain's CDR3 is CASSEFYGGGWTEAFF. The CDR3 coding sequence is TGTGCCAGCAGTGAATTTTACGGGGGCGGGTGGACTGAAGCTTTCTTT.

V is TRBV13 and J is TRBJ1-3, with D hard to call. The length of the CDR3 is 15 residues. The germline CDR1 and CDR2 sequences are PRHDT and FYEKMQ (reference sequence). Deletions cut 4 bases from V and 1 base from J, with 11 bases between. DNA for the CDR3: TGTGCCAGCAGCTCGGGAGCGGGTTCTGGAAACACCATATATTTT. Protein product: CASSSGAGSGNTIYF.

The chain has TRBV5-1 and TRBJ1-2; possible D gene TRBD1, 6 bases. Trimming cost V 5 bases and J 5 bases, with 19 bases left between them. This CDR3 comprises 15 residues. The germline gives CDR1 SGHRS, CDR2 YFSETQ. CDR3 coding DNA: TGCGCCAGCAGGTTGCGGACAGCTCCCCAATATGGCTACACCTTC. Translation gives CASRLRTAPQYGYTF. Based on the CDR3 plus reference TRBV5-1 and TRBJ1-2, the full variable domain is KAGVTQTPRYLIKTRGQQVTLSCSPISGHRSVSWYQQTPGQGLQFLFEYFSETQRNKGNFPGRFSGRQFSNSRSEMNVSTLELGDSALYLCASRLRTAPQYGYTFGSGTRLTVV.

About this clone itself: One junction end disagrees with the germline gene, perhaps due to a read error. The chain uses TRBV7-7 and TRBJ2-7; TRBD2 agrees at 9 bases. In germline, CDR1 is SSHAT, CDR2 FNYEAQ (reference sequence). The CDR3 has 15 amino acids. CDR3 DNA sequence: TGTGCTAGCAGCTTGAGCGCTGCGGGAGGGAGCGAGCAGTACTTC. Protein product: CASSLSAAGGSEQYF.

Here the CDR3 reads CASTPSRRSLDNQPQHF. The CDR3 region has the DNA TGTGCCAGCACCCCAAGCCGCAGAAGTTTGGACAATCAGCCCCAGCATTTT. This rearrangement joins TRBV5-8 to TRBJ1-5, with no clear D. CDR1 SGHTS and CDR2 YDEGEE come from the germline V gene. V was cut by 6 bases and J by 3 bases, with 22 bases left in between. The CDR3 contains 17 residues.

This clone was detected only a few times. This chain uses TRBV27 with TRBJ1-2; 7 positions match TRBD1. Germline CDR1 and CDR2: MNHEY and SMNVEV (reference sequence). The CDR3 consists of 13 residues. With 5 bases clipped from V and 4 bases from J, the junction kept 4 bases outside the gene matches. The CDR3: CASSPGQSYGYTF. The CDR3 DNA reads TGTGCCAGCAGTCCGGGACAGTCCTATGGCTACACCTTC.

This clone was counted between two and nine times. An end of the junction does not agree with germline; a read error may underlie this. J is TRBJ1-2 and V is TRBV6-1; D gene ambiguous. From germline, CDR1 is MNHNS and CDR2 SASEGT. The CDR3 runs 11 residues. The CDR3 spells CASSESKTGYF. The CDR3 nucleotides read TGTGCCAGCAGTGAATCAAAGACGGGTTACTTC.

This clone has a handful of counts. V is TRBV5-1 and J is TRBJ1-1; D is possibly TRBD1 (5 bases). The CDR3 extends over 13 amino acids. V was shortened by 6 bases and J by 3 bases, with 12 bases between the two germline ends. CDR1 SGHRS and CDR2 YFSETQ come from the germline V gene. The CDR3 here is CASNPGHHTEAFF. DNA of the CDR3: TGCGCCAGCAACCCAGGGCACCACACTGAAGCTTTCTTT.

The CDR3 region is CASSEQFSDTNNSPLHF. CDR3 sequence (DNA): TGCGCCAGCAGTGAACAGTTTAGTGATACTAATAATTCACCCCTCCACTTT. The V and J genes are TRBV10-2 and TRBJ1-6, with D unresolved. CDR3 length: 17 residues. Per the germline V gene, CDR1 is WSHSY and CDR2 is SAAADI. V was clipped by 3 bases and J by 5 bases, with 17 bases between them.

This clone has more than one count but fewer than ten. The chain combines TRBV2 with TRBJ2-2, with a tentative D call TRBD1 (5 bases). From germline, CDR1 is SNHLY and CDR2 FYNNEI. V was trimmed by 5 bases and J by 1 base, leaving 8 bases between them. The length of the CDR3 is 14 residues. The CDR3 loop reads CASSPQVNTGELFF. The CDR3 DNA reads TGTGCCAGCAGTCCACAGGTGAACACCGGGGAGCTGTTTTTT.

This clone showed up just a few times. The J gene is TRBJ1-6, the V gene TRBV5-1, with D maybe TRBD1 (5 bases). Germline V CDR1 and CDR2: SGHRS, YFSETQ. Deletions cut 1 base from V and 7 bases from J, with 12 bases between. The CDR3 totals 15 residues. The CDR3 sequence: CASSLSRASNSPLHF. CDR3 in DNA: TGCGCCAGCAGCTTGTCCAGGGCGAGCAATTCACCCCTCCACTTT. Full variable domain (outside the CDR3, taken from reference TRBV5-1 and TRBJ1-6): KAGVTQTPRYLIKTRGQQVTLSCSPISGHRSVSWYQQTPGQGLQFLFEYFSETQRNKGNFPGRFSGRQFSNSRSEMNVSTLELGDSALYLCASSLSRASNSPLHFGNGTRLTVT.

This chain joins TRBV7-2 and TRBJ1-4; 7 nucleotides line up with TRBD1. J lost 7 bases, V lost 5 bases, and 7 bases had no gene match. Germline CDR1 and CDR2: SGHTA and FQGNSA. The CDR3 is 14 amino acids. CDR3 region: CASSRDRASEKLFF. In nucleotides, the CDR3 is TGTGCCAGCAGCCGAGACAGGGCTAGTGAAAAACTGTTTTTT. The full variable domain, its missing parts supplied by reference TRBV7-2 and TRBJ1-4, is GAGVSQSPSNKVTEKGKDVELRCDPISGHTALYWYRQSLGQGLEFLIYFQGNSAPDKSGLPSDRFSAERTGGSVSTLTIQRTQQEDSAVYLCASSRDRASEKLFFGSGTQLSVL.

The gene calls are TRBV7-9 and TRBJ1-1, with D possibly matching TRBD1 (5 bases). The V end lost 1 base, the J end lost 5 bases, and 11 bases lay between the germline ends. The CDR3 covers 14 residues. The V gene's germline CDR1 is SEHNR and CDR2 FQNEAQ (reference sequence). The CDR3 reads CASSLGGPGTEAFF. The CDR3 DNA reads TGTGCCAGCAGCTTAGGGGGCCCAGGGACTGAAGCTTTCTTT.

This clone was recorded only once. The chain employs TRBV7-9 and TRBJ1-5; D is uncertain. Germline CDR1 SEHNR, CDR2 FQNEAQ (reference sequence). Trimming stripped 1 base from V and 10 bases from J, with 11 bases between. CDR3 length: 13 amino acids. Written as DNA, the CDR3 is TGTGCCAGCAGCTTAGAGTATCTGCAACCCCAGCATTTT. As protein: CASSLEYLQPQHF.

The chain carries TRBV9 and TRBJ2-2, with 7 bases matching TRBD2. J lost 7 bases, V lost 1 base, and 13 bases had no gene match. The CDR3 covers 17 residues. Germline V lookup: CDR1 SGDLS, CDR2 YYNGEE. CDR3 region: CASSVQGRGGVGGELFF. CDR3 coding DNA: TGTGCCAGCAGCGTACAAGGTCGGGGAGGGGTCGGCGGGGAGCTGTTTTTT. Full variable domain (remainder filled in from reference TRBV9 and TRBJ2-2): DSGVTQTPKHLITATGQRVTLRCSPRSGDLSVYWYQQSLDQGLQFLIQYYNGEERAKGNILERFSAQQFPDLHSELNLSSLELGDSALYFCASSVQGRGGVGGELFFGEGSRLTVL.

The V call is TRBV6-1, the J call TRBJ2-2, with 7 bases identical to TRBD2. CDR1 and CDR2 from the germline V gene are MNHNS and SASEGT. The CDR3 is 15 residues long. Unmatched junction bases numbered 8, after V lost 9 bases and J lost 1 base. This CDR3 is CASRASGLNTGELFF. CDR3 in DNA: TGTGCCAGTAGAGCTAGCGGTCTGAACACCGGGGAGCTGTTTTTT.

This clone was recorded a few times. The V call is TRBV19, the J call TRBJ2-1; 7 bases are a match to TRBD2. V trimming: 6 bases; J trimming: 9 bases; junction bases outside the gene matches: 20. This CDR3 is 17 amino acids long. Germline V gene lookup returns CDR1 LNHDA and CDR2 SQIVND (reference sequence). CDR3 loop: CASRSWANRNSGGEQFF. CDR3 in DNA: TGTGCCAGTAGATCATGGGCCAACCGAAACTCGGGAGGTGAGCAGTTCTTC.

The chain has TRBV2 and TRBJ1-4; D might be TRBD1 (5 bases). V gave up 3 bases and J gave up 0 bases, with 11 bases separating them. This CDR3 is built from 16 residues. Germline assignment: CDR1 SNHLY and CDR2 FYNNEI. The CDR3 sequence: CASSEGRGPTNEKLFF. The CDR3 nucleotides read TGTGCCAGCAGTGAGGGGAGGGGCCCAACTAATGAAAAACTGTTTTTT.